Listed below are T cell receptor beta chains from one sample, sequenced in a study of T cell responses to AZD1222 COVID-19 vaccine. Method: immunoSEQ multiplex PCR; TCRdb's copy keeps in-frame clones and lacks some. The sample lists 150,000 to 200,000 clones, 85% to 95% occurring once. The starting material was peripheral blood, obtained on day 0 of AZD1222 vaccination. The receptor source for this set is an adult in good health. CDR3s include the opening cysteine and the closing phenylalanine or tryptophan. D genes are given only for firm matches. The size of a clone is reported for some rows only, either as once, few or many, or as a class for expanded clones.

abundance	v_gene	d_gene	j_gene	len	CDR3aa	CDR3nt
.	TRBV4-1	.	TRBJ1-2	13	CASSQDPDYGYTF	TGCGCCAGCAGCCAAGACCCGGATTATGGCTACACCTTC
.	TRBV6-2/TRBV6-3	.	TRBJ2-1	16	CASSYFAGAVINEQFF	TGTGCCAGCAGTTACTTTGCGGGGGCCGTGATCAATGAGCAGTTCTTC
once	TRBV3-1/TRBV3-2	TRBD2	TRBJ2-1	17	CASSLSRLAGGYNEQFF	TGTGCCAGCAGCCTATCCAGACTAGCGGGAGGCTACAATGAGCAGTTCTTC
.	TRBV7-7	.	TRBJ2-5	14	CASSLVLGGETQYF	TGTGCCAGCAGCTTAGTTTTGGGGGGAGAGACCCAGTACTTC
.	TRBV10-1	.	TRBJ1-1	13	CASSEKRGTEAFF	TGCGCCAGCAGTGAGAAAAGGGGCACTGAAGCTTTCTTT
.	TRBV19	.	TRBJ2-1	17	CASSFRKGGSSYNEQFF	TGTGCCAGTAGTTTTCGAAAGGGTGGGAGCTCCTACAATGAGCAGTTCTTC
.	TRBV11-3	.	TRBJ2-7	13	CASSLRGAHEQYF	TGTGCCAGCAGCTTAAGAGGGGCCCACGAGCAGTACTTC
.	TRBV6-5	.	TRBJ2-3	15	CASSSGQVITDTQYF	TGTGCCAGCAGTTCGGGCCAGGTAATCACAGATACGCAGTATTTT
.	TRBV5-1	.	TRBJ2-1	13	CASSPGGLNEQFF	TGCGCCAGCAGCCCCGGGGGGCTCAATGAGCAGTTCTTC
.	TRBV5-1	TRBD1	TRBJ1-5	14	CASSPGTANQPQHF	TGCGCCAGCAGCCCGGGGACAGCAAATCAGCCCCAGCATTTT
.	TRBV30	TRBD1	TRBJ1-3	17	CAWTEIWGQGYGNTIYF	TGTGCCTGGACAGAGATTTGGGGACAGGGGTATGGAAACACCATATATTTT
.	TRBV7-8	.	TRBJ2-5	15	CASSLVLQLKETQYF	TGTGCCAGCAGCTTAGTCCTCCAACTCAAAGAGACCCAGTACTTC
.	TRBV5-5	.	TRBJ1-1	20	CASSLRPLDGGAPRYTEAFF	TGTGCCAGCAGCTTGAGGCCGCTGGACGGGGGGGCCCCCCGTTACACTGAAGCTTTCTTT
.	TRBV19	TRBD1	TRBJ1-1	15	CASSIYPGGGTEAFF	TGTGCCAGTAGTATTTATCCAGGGGGGGGGACTGAAGCTTTCTTT
.	TRBV5-4	.	TRBJ1-3	13	CASSLASGNTIYF	TGTGCCAGCAGCTTGGCGTCTGGCAACACCATATATTTT
.	TRBV7-2	.	TRBJ1-3	15	CASSLASGSGNTIYF	TGTGCCAGCAGCTTAGCGTCAGGGTCTGGAAACACCATATATTTT
.	TRBV21-1	.	TRBJ1-6	12	CAPIGGNSPLHF	TGTGCCCCCATCGGAGGGAATTCACCCCTCCACTTT
.	TRBV7-2	TRBD2	TRBJ2-1	15	CASSPTGTSGNEQFF	TGTGCCAGCAGCCCAACCGGGACTAGCGGCAATGAGCAGTTCTTC
.	TRBV5-6	.	TRBJ2-7	16	CASSLGGGVLSYEQYF	TGTGCCAGCAGCTTGGGAGGAGGGGTTCTATCGTACGAGCAGTACTTC
.	TRBV5-1	.	TRBJ1-1	14	CASSLGGVNTEAFF	TGCGCCAGCAGCTTGGGAGGGGTGAACACTGAAGCTTTCTTT